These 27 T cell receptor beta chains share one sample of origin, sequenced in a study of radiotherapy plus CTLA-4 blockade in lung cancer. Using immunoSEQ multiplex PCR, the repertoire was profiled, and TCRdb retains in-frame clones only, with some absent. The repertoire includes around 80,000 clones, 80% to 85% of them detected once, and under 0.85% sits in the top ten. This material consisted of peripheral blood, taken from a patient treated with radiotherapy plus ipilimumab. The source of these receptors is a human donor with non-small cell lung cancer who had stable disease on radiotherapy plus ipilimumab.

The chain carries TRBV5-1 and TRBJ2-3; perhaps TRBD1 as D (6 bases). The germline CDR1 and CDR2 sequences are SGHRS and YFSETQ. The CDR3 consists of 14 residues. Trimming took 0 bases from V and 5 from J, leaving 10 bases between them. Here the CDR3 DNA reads TGCGCCAGCAGCTTGGACAGGGCGCAAGATACGCAGTATTTT. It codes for CASSLDRAQDTQYF.

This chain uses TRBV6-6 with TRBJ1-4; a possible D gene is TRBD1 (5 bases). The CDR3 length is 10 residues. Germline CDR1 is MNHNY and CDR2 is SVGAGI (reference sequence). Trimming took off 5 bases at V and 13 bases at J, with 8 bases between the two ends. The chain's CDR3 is CASSHQGLFF. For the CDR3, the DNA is TGTGCCAGCAGTCACCAGGGACTGTTTTTT.

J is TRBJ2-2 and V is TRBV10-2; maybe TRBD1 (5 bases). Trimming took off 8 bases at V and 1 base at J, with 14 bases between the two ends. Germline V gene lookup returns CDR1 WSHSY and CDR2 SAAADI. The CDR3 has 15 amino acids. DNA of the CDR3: TGCGCCAGCCGCGCCGGTACAGGGAACACCGGGGAGCTGTTTTTT. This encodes CASRAGTGNTGELFF.

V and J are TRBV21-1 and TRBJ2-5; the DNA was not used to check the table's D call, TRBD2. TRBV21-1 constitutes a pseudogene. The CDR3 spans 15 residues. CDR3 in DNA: TGTGCCAGCAGCAAGCCCTCCTGGTGGCGGGAGACCCAGTACTTC. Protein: CASSKPSWWRETQYF.

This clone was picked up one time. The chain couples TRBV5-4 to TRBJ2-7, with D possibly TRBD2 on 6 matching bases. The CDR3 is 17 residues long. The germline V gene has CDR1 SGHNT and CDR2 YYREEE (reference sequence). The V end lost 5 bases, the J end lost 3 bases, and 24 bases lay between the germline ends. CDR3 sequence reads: CASRDGGTPHRDYEQYF. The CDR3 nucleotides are TGTGCCAGCAGGGACGGCGGGACTCCTCACCGAGACTACGAGCAGTACTTC.

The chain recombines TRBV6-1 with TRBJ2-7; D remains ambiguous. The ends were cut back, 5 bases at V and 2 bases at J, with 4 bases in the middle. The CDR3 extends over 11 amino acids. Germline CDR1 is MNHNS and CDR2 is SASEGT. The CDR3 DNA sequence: TGTGCCAGCAGTTCCGCCTACGAGCAGTACTTC. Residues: CASSSAYEQYF.

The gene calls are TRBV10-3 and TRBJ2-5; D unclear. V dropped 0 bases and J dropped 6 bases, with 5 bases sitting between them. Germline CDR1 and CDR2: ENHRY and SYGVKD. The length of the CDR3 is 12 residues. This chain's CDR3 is CAISESRKTQYF. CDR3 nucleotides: TGTGCCATCAGTGAGTCGCGGAAGACCCAGTACTTC.

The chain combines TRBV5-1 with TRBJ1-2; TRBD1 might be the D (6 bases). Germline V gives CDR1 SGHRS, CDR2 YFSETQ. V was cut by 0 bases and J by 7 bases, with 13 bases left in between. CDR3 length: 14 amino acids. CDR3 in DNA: TGCGCCAGCAGCTTGGAAGGGGGGCCAGGTGGCTACACCTTC. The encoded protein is CASSLEGGPGGYTF.

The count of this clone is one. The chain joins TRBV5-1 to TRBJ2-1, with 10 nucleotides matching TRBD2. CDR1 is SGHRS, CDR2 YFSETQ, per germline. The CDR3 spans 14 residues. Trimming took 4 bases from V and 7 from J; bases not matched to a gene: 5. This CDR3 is CASSRTSGENEQFF. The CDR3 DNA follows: TGCGCCAGCAGCAGGACTAGCGGAGAGAATGAGCAGTTCTTC.

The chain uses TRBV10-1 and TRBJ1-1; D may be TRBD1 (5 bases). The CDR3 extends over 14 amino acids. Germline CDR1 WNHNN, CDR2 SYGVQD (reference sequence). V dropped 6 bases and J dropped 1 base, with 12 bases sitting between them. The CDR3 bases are TGCGCCAGCAGCGCGGGACGCTCGAACACTGAAGCTTTCTTT. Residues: CASSAGRSNTEAFF.

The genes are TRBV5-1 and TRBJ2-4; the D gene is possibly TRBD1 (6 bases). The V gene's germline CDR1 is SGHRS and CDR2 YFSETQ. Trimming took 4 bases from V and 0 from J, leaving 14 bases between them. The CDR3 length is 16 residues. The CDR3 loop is CASSLGQLGAKNIQYF. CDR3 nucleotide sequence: TGCGCCAGCAGCCTGGGACAACTGGGAGCCAAAAACATTCAGTACTTC.

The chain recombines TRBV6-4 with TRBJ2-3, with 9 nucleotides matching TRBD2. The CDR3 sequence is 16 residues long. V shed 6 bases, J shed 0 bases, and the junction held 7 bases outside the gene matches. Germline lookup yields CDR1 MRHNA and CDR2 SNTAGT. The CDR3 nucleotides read TGTGCCAGCAGCCCGACTAGCGGAGGTAGCACAGATACGCAGTATTTT. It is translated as CASSPTSGGSTDTQYF.

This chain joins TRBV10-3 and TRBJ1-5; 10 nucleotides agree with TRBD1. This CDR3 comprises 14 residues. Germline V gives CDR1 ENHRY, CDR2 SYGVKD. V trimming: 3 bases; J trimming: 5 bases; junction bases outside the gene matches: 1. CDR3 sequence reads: CAISEGTGDQPQHF. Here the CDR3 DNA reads TGTGCCATCAGTGAAGGGACAGGGGATCAGCCCCAGCATTTT.

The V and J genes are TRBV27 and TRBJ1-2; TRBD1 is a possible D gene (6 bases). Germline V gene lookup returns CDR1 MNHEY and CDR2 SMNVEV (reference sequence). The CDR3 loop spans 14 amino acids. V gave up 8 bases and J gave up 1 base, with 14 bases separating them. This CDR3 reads CASARDTSNYGYTF. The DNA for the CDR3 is TGTGCCAGCGCAAGGGACACCAGTAACTATGGCTACACCTTC.

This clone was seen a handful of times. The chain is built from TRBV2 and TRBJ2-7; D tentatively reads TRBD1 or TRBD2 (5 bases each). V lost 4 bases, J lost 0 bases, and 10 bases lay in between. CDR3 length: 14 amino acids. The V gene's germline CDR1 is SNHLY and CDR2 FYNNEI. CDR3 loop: CASSGDLSSYEQYF. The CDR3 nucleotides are TGTGCCAGCAGTGGGGACCTATCCTCCTACGAGCAGTACTTC. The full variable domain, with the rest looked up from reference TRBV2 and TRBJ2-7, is EPEVTQTPSHQVTQMGQEVILRCVPISNHLYFYWYRQILGQKVEFLVSFYNNEISEKSEIFDDQFSVERPDGSNFTLKIRSTKLEDSAMYFCASSGDLSSYEQYFGPGTRLTVT.

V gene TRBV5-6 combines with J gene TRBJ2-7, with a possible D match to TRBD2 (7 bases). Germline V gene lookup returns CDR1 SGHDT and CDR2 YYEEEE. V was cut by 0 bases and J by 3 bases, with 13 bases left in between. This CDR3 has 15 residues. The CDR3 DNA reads TGTGCCAGCAGCTTGGGGGCAGGGGAGGGCTACGAGCAGTACTTC. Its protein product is CASSLGAGEGYEQYF. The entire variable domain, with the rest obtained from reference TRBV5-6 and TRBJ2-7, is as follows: DAGVTQSPTHLIKTRGQQVTLRCSPKSGHDTVSWYQQALGQGPQFIFQYYEEEERQRGNFPDRFSGHQFPNYSSELNVNALLLGDSALYLCASSLGAGEGYEQYFGPGTRLTVT.

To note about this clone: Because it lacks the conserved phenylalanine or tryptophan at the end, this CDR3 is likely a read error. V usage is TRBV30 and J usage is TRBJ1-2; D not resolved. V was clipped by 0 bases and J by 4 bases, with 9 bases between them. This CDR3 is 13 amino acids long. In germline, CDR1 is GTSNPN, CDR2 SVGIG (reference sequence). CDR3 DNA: TGTGCCTGGAGTGTGCTGGGGAGCTATGGCTACACCTCC. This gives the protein CAWSVLGSYGYTS.

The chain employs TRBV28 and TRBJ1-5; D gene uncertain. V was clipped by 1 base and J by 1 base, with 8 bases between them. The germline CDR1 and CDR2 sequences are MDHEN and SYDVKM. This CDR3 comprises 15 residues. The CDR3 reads CASSLYGQSNQPQHF. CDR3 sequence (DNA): TGTGCCAGCAGTTTATATGGGCAGAGCAATCAGCCCCAGCATTTT.

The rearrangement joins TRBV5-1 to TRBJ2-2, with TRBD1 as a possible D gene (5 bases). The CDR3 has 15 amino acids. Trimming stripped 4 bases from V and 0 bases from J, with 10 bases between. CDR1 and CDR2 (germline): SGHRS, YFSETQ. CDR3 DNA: TGCGCCAGCAGCGTCAGGGATTCGAACACCGGGGAGCTGTTTTTT. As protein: CASSVRDSNTGELFF.

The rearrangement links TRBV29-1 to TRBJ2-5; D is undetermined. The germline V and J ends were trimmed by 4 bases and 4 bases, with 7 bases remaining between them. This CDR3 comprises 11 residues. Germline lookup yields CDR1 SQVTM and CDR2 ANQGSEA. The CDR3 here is CSVGKGETQYF. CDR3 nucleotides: TGCAGCGTTGGGAAGGGAGAGACCCAGTACTTC.

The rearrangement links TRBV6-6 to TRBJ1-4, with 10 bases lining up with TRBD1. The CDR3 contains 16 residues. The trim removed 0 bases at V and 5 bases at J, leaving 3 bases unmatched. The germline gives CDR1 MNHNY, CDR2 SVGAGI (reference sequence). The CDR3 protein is CASSYSGQGRNEKLFF. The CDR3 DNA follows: TGTGCCAGCAGTTACTCGGGACAGGGGAGGAATGAAAAACTGTTTTTT.

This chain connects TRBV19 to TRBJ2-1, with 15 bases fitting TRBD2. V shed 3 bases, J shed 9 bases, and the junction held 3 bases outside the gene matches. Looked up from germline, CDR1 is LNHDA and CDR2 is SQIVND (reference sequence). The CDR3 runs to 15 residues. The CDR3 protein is CASSIGLAGGTEQFF. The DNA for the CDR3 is TGTGCCAGTAGTATCGGACTAGCGGGAGGGACTGAGCAGTTCTTC. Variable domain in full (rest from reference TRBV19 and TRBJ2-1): DGGITQSPKYLFRKEGQNVTLSCEQNLNHDAMYWYRQDPGQGLRLIYYSQIVNDFQKGDIAEGYSVSREKKESFPLTVTSAQKNPTAFYLCASSIGLAGGTEQFFGPGTRLTVL.

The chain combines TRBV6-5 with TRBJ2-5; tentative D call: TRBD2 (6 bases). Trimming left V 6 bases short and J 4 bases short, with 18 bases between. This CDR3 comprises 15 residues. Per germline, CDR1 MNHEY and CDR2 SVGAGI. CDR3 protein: CASSRSGGAGETQYF. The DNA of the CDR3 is TGTGCCAGCAGCCGAAGCGGAGGGGCCGGAGAGACCCAGTACTTC.

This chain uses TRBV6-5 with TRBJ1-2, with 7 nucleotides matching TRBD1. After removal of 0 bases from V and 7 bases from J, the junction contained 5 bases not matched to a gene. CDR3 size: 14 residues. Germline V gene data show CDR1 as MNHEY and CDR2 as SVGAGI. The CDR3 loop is CASSYSNRGTGYTF. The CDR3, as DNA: TGTGCCAGCAGTTACTCGAACAGGGGAACTGGCTACACCTTC.

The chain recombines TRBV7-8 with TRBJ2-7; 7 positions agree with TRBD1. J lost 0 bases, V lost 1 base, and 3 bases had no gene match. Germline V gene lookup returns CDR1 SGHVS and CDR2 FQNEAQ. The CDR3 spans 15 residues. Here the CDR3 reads CASSLGDSLSYEQYF. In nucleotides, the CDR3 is TGTGCCAGCAGCTTAGGGGACAGTCTCTCCTACGAGCAGTACTTC.

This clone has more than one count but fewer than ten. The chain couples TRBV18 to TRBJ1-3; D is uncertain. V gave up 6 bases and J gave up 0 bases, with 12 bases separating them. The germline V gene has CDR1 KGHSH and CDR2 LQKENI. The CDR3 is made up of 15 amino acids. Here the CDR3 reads CASSRTADSGNTIYF. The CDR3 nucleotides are TGTGCCAGCTCGAGGACGGCCGACTCTGGAAACACCATATATTTT.

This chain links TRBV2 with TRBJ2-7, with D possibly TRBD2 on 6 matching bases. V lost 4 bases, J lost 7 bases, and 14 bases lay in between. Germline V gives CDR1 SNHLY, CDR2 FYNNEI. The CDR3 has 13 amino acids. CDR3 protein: CASSVARTTEQYF. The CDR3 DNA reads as TGTGCCAGCAGTGTGGCCAGGACTACGGAGCAGTACTTC. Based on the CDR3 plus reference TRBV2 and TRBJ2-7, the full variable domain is EPEVTQTPSHQVTQMGQEVILRCVPISNHLYFYWYRQILGQKVEFLVSFYNNEISEKSEIFDDQFSVERPDGSNFTLKIRSTKLEDSAMYFCASSVARTTEQYFGPGTRLTVT.